This T cell receptor beta chain appears in the sequencing data of a study of T cells after yellow fever vaccination. MiXCR, applied by TCRdb to the 5' RACE reads, yields one record per CDR3 protein. The sample consists of roughly 45,000 distinct CDR3 sequences, more than 6% of them appearing once. V was shortened by 4 bases and J by 0 bases, with 13 bases between the two germline ends. This CDR3 contains 15 residues. Broader study findings: The secondary response was weaker but peaked faster, day 5 versus 15. Sequencing of sorted memory subsets on day 0 failed to detect almost all vaccine-responding clonotypes.

This clonotype occurred many times. This chain links TRBV12-3 or TRBV12-4 with TRBJ2-7; unclear D gene. The specimen was PBMCs, either bulk or a sorted T-cell subset (CD4+, CD8+, memory, or dextramer-sorted; not recorded which), collected 45 days after the yellow fever booster vaccination. The TCR comes from a man aged 25 to 45 who received the YFV17D yellow fever vaccine. In nucleotides, the CDR3 is TGTGCCAGCAGTTCCGCAGCGATACCCTCCTACGAGCAGTACTTC. Translating gives CASSSAAIPSYEQYF.